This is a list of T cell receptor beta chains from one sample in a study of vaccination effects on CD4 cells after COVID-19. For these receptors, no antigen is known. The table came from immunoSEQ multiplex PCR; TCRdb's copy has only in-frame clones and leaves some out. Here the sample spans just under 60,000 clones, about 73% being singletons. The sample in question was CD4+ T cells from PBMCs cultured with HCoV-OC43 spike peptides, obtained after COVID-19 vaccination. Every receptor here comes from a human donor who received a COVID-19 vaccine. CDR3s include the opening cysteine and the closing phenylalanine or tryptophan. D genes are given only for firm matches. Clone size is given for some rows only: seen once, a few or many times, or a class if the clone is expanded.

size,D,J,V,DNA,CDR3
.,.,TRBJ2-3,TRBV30,TGTGCCTGGAGTGTAGCCAGGGTTGGCACAGATACGCAGTATTTT,CAWSVARVGTDTQYF
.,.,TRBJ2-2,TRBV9,TGTGCCAGCAGCGAGGACGTTGGCACCGGGGAGCTGTTTTTT,CASSEDVGTGELFF
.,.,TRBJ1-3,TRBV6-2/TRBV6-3,TGTGCCAGCAGTTACGACGGAGGCGGAAACACCATATATTTT,CASSYDGGGNTIYF
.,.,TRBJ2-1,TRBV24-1,TGTGCCACCAGTGATCCCGGGACAAGCTCCTACAATGAGCAGTTCTTC,CATSDPGTSSYNEQFF
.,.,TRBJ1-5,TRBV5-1,TGCGCCAGCAGCTTTGGGGACATTACTAGCAATCAGCCCCAGCATTTT,CASSFGDITSNQPQHF
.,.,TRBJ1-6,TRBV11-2,TGTGCCAGCAGCCCTAGTGCCAATTCACCCCTCCACTTT,CASSPSANSPLHF
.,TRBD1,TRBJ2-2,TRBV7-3,TGTGCCAGCAGCTCAAGGTGGACAGGGTCGAACACCGGGGAGCTGTTTTTT,CASSSRWTGSNTGELFF
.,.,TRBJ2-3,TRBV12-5,TGTGCTAGTGCCACGAATGAGGTTGATACGCAGTATTTT,CASATNEVDTQYF
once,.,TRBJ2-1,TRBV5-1,TGCGCCAGCAGCCGTAGCCTCGGGGCAGGGGACAATGAGCAGTTCTTC,CASSRSLGAGDNEQFF
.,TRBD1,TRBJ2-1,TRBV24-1,TGTGCCACCACCAGGGGACAGAACAATGAGCAGTTCTTC,CATTRGQNNEQFF
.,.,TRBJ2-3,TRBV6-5,TGTGCCAGCAGTAGACAAACAGATACGCAGTATTTT,CASSRQTDTQYF
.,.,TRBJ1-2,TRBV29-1,TGCAGCGTTGAAGATGCAGGGGTCGGCTACACCTTC,CSVEDAGVGYTF
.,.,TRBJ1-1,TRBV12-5,TGTGCTAGTGGTTTGAGATTGAACACTGAAGCTTTCTTT,CASGLRLNTEAFF
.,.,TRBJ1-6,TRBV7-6,TGTGCCAGCAGCTTAAGTGGGCGGGGAAATAATTCACCCCTCCACTTT,CASSLSGRGNNSPLHF
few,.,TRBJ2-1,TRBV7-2,TGTGCCAGCAGCTTCGTGGGCAGGAAGCAGTTCTTC,CASSFVGRKQFF
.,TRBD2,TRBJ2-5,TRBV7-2,TGTGCCAGCAGTTCTAGCGGGGGGGCTAAGACCCAGTACTTC,CASSSSGGAKTQYF
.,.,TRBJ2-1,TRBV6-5,TGTGCCAGCAGAAACGGACACCTCAATGAGCAGTTCTTC,CASRNGHLNEQFF
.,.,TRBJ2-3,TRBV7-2,TGTGCCAGCAGCCCGTACGCAGGGGATACGCAGTATTTT,CASSPYAGDTQYF
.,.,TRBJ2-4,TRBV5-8,TGTGCCAGCAGCATAGTTCGGGATAGCATTCAGTACTTC,CASSIVRDSIQYF
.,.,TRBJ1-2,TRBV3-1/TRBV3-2,TGTGCCAGCAGACCGGAAGGGACCAACTATGGCTACACCTTC,CASRPEGTNYGYTF
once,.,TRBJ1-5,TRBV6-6,TGTGCCAGCAGTTACCGGACGGGGGGCAATCAGCCCCAGCATTTT,CASSYRTGGNQPQHF
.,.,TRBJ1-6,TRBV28,TGTGCCAGCAGAGGTAGTTATAATTCACCCCTCCACTTT,CASRGSYNSPLHF
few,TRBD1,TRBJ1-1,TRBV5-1,TGCGCCAGCAGGGAAGACAGGGGGACTGAAGCTTTCTTT,CASREDRGTEAFF
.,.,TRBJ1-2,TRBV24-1,TGTGCCACCAGTGATTCCGGGACGGGACCTTATGGCTACACCTTC,CATSDSGTGPYGYTF